The clone carrying this T cell receptor beta chain has at least ten counts. From germline, CDR1 is MNHEY and CDR2 SMNVEV (reference sequence). The CDR3 totals 14 residues. Trimming took 8 bases from V and 1 from J, leaving 14 bases between them. Amplified TCR beta CDR3 regions derived from RNA transcripts. The HTBI primer set served for first-round RT-PCR of the TCR CDR3. MiXCR was run by TCRdb on the multiplex PCR reads, yielding one entry per CDR3 protein. The profile covers 450,000 to 650,000 distinct CDR3 sequences, with 15% to 20% appearing a single time and around 17% taken by the ten largest. A roughly 10 ml volume of fresh peripheral blood provided the PBMCs. These data are taken from a study of T cells in Graves' hyperthyroidism and ophthalmopathy.

This sequence joins TRBV27 and TRBJ2-5, with D possibly being TRBD2 (6 bases). This clonotype originated in a young woman with Graves' ophthalmopathy. The sequencing sample was made of blood. CDR3 loop: CASRAGSPQETQYF. The CDR3 nucleotides read TGTGCCAGCCGGGCGGGGAGCCCCCAAGAGACCCAGTACTTC.